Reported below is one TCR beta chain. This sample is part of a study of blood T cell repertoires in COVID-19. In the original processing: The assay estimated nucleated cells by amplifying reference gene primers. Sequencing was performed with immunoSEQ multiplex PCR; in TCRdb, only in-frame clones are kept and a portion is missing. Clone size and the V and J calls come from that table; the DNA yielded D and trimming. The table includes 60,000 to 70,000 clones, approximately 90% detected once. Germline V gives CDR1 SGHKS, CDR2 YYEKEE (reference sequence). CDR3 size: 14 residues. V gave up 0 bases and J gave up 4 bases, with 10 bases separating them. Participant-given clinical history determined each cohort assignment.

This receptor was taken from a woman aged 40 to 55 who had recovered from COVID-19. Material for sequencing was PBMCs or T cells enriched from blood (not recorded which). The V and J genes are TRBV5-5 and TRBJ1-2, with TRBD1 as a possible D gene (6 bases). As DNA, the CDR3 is TGTGCCAGCAGCTTGGTTACAGGGAGCTATGGCTACACCTTC. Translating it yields CASSLVTGSYGYTF.